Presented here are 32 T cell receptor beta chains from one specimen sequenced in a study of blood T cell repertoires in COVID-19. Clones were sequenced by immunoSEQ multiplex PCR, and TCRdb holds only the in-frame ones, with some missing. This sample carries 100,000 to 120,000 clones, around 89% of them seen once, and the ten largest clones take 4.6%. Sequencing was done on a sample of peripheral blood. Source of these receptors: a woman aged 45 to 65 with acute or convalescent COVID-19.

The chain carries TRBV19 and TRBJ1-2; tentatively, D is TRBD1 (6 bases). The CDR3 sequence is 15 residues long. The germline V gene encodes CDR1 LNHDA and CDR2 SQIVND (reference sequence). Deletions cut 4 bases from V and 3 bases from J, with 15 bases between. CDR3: CASSRRQVGDYGYTF. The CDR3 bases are TGTGCCAGTAGTAGAAGACAGGTCGGCGACTATGGCTACACCTTC.

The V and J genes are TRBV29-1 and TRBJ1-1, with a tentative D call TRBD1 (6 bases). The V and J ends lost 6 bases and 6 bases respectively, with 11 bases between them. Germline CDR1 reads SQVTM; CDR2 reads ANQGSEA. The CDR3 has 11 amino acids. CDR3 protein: CSVSQGPEAFF. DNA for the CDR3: TGCAGCGTGTCACAGGGACCTGAAGCTTTCTTT.

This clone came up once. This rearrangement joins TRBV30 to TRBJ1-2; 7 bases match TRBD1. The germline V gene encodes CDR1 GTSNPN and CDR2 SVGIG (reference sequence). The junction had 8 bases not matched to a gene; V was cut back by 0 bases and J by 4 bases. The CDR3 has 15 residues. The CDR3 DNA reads TGTGCCTGGAGTGTGGGGACAGTCCCTTTCTATGGCTACACCTTC. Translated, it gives CAWSVGTVPFYGYTF.

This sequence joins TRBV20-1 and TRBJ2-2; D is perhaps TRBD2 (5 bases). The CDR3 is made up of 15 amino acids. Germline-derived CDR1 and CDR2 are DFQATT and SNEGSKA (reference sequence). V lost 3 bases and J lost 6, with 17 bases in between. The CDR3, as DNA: TGCAGTGCTAGTCTAAGCGGCCTGGGATCCGGGGAGCTGTTTTTT. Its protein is CSASLSGLGSGELFF.

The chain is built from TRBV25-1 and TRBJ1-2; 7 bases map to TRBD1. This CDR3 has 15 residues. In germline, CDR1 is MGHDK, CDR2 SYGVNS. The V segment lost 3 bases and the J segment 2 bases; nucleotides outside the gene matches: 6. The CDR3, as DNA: TGTGCCAGCAGTGATGGGACAGATGGGAACTATGGCTACACCTTC. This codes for CASSDGTDGNYGYTF.

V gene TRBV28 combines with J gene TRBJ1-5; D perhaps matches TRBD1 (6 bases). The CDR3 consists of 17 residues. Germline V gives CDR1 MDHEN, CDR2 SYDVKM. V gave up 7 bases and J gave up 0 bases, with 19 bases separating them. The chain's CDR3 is CASTLSTGLYSNQPQHF. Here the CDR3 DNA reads TGTGCCAGCACGTTGTCTACAGGGCTCTATAGCAATCAGCCCCAGCATTTT.

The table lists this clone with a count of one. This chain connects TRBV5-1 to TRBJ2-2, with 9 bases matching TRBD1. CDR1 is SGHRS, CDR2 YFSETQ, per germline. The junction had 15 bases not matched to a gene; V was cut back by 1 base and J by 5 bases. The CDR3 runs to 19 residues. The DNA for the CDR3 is TGCGCCAGCAGCTTGTATCCCACCTGGGACAGGGAGAGGACCGGGGAGCTGTTTTTT. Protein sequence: CASSLYPTWDRERTGELFF.

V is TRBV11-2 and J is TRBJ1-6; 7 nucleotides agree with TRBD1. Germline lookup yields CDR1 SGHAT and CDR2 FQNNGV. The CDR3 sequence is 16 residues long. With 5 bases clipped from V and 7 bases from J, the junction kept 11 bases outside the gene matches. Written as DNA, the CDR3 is TGTGCCAGCAGCCAACTGACAGGGCTACGGAATTCACCCCTCCACTTT. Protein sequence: CASSQLTGLRNSPLHF.

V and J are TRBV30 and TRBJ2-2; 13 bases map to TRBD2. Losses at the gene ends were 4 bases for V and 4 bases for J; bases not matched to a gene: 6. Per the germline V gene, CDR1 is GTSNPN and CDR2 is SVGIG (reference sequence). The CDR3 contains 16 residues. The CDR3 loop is CAWNPGLAGITGELFF. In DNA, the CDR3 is TGTGCCTGGAATCCGGGACTAGCGGGGATCACCGGGGAGCTGTTTTTT.

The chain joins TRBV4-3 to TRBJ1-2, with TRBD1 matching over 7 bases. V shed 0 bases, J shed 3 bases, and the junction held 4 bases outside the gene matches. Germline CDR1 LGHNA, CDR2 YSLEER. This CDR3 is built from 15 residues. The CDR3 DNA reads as TGCGCCAGCAGCCAAGACAAAGGGGGCGACTATGGCTACACCTTC. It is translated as CASSQDKGGDYGYTF.

CDR3 coding DNA: TGTGCCAGTAGGCCTAGTGGTCAGCCCCAGCATTTT. This sequence encodes CASRPSGQPQHF. The J gene is TRBJ1-5, the V gene TRBV19; D is undetermined. The germline V gene has CDR1 LNHDA and CDR2 SQIVND (reference sequence). The CDR3 is 12 residues long. V shed 6 bases and J shed 6 bases, with 9 bases lying between them.

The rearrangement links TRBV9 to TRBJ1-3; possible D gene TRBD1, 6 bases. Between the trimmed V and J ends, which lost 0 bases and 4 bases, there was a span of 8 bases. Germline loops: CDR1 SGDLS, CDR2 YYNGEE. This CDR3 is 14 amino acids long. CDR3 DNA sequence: TGTGCCAGCAGCGTAGATGGGACAGGAAACACCATATATTTT. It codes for CASSVDGTGNTIYF.

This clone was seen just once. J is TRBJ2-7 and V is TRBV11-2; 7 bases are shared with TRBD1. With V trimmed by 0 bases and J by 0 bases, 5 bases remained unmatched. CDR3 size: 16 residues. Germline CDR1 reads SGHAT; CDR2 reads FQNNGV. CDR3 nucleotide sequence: TGTGCCAGCAGCTTAGATGACAGGGCTAGCTCCTACGAGCAGTACTTC. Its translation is CASSLDDRASSYEQYF. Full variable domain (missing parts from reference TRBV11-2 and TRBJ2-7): EAGVAQSPRYKIIEKRQSVAFWCNPISGHATLYWYQQILGQGPKLLIQFQNNGVVDDSQLPKDRFSAERLKGVDSTLKIQPAKLEDSAVYLCASSLDDRASSYEQYFGPGTRLTVT.

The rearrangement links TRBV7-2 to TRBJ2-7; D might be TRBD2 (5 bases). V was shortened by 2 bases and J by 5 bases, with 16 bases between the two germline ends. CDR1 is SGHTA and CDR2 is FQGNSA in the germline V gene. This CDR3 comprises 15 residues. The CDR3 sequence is CASSLWAGLENEQYF. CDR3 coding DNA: TGTGCCAGCAGCTTATGGGCGGGCCTAGAGAACGAGCAGTACTTC.

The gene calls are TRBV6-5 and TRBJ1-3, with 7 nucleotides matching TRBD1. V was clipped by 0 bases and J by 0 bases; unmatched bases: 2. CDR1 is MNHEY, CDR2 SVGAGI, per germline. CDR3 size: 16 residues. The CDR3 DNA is TGTGCCAGCAGTTACTCGGGACAGATCTCTGGAAACACCATATATTTT. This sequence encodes CASSYSGQISGNTIYF.

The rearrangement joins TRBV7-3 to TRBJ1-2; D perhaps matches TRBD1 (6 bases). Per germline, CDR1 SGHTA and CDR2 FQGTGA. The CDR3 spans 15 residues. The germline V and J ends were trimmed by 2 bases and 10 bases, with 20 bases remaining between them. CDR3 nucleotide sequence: TGTGCCAGCAGCTTATACCCAGGGGAAGGCGTAAACTACACCTTC. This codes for CASSLYPGEGVNYTF.

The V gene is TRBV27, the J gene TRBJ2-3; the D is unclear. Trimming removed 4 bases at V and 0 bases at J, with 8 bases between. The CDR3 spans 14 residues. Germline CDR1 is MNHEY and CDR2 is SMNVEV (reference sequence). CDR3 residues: CASSYTASTDTQYF. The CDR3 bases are TGTGCCAGCAGTTATACAGCTAGCACAGATACGCAGTATTTT.

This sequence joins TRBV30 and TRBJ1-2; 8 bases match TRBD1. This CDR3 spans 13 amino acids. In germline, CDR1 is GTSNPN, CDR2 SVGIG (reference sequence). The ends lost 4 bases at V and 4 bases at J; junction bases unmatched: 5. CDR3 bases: TGTGCCTGGAACCCAGGGGGCAGCTATGGCTACACCTTC. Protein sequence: CAWNPGGSYGYTF.

CDR3 sequence: CASSLQRTVAGNEQFF. The CDR3 bases are TGTGCCAGCAGCCTTCAGAGGACGGTCGCGGGGAATGAGCAGTTCTTC. The rearrangement joins TRBV7-2 to TRBJ2-1; D is perhaps TRBD2 (6 bases). Germline V gene sequence: CDR1 SGHTA, CDR2 FQGNSA. V lost 5 bases and J 7 bases, leaving 21 bases between the germline ends. The CDR3 consists of 16 residues.

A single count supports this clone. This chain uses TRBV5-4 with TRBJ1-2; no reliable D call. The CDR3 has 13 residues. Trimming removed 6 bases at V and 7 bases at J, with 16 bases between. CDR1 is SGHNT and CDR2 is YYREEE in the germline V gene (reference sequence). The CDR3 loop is CASTRPGGSGYTF. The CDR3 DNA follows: TGTGCCAGCACCCGACCGGGCGGGTCTGGCTACACCTTC.

CDR3 nucleotides: TGTGCCAGCAGCCCCGGACAGGGGAGAGGCTATAATTCACCCCTCCACTTT. Residues: CASSPGQGRGYNSPLHF. The V call is TRBV5-6, the J call TRBJ1-6, with 9 bases lining up with TRBD1. The V gene end was trimmed by 4 bases and the J gene end by 3 bases; junction bases not matched to a gene: 8. The CDR3 has 17 amino acids. Germline CDR1 and CDR2: SGHDT and YYEEEE.

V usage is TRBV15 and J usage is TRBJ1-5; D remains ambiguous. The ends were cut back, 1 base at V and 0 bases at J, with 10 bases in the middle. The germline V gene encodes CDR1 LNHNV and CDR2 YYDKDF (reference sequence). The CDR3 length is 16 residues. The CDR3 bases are TGTGCCACCAGCAGAGTCCCGCCAGATAGCAATCAGCCCCAGCATTTT. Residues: CATSRVPPDSNQPQHF.

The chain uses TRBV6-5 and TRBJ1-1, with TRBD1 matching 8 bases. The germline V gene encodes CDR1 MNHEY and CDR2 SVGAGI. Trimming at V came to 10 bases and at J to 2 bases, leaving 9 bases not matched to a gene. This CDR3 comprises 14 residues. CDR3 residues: CATLKTGANTEAFF. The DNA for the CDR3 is TGTGCCACCCTGAAGACAGGGGCCAACACTGAAGCTTTCTTT.

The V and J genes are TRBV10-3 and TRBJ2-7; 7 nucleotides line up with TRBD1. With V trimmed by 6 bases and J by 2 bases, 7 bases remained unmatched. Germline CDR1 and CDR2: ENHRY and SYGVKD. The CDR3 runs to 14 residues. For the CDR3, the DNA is TGTGCCATCAGGGACCGGGACAGCCCCTACGAGCAGTACTTC. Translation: CAIRDRDSPYEQYF.

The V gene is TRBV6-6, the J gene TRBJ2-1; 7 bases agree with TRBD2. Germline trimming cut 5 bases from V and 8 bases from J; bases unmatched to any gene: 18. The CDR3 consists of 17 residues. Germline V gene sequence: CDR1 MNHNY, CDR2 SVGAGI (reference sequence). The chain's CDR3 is CASSPSDSGGWLDEQFF. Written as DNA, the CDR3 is TGTGCCAGCAGTCCCTCCGACTCGGGGGGATGGCTAGATGAGCAGTTCTTC.

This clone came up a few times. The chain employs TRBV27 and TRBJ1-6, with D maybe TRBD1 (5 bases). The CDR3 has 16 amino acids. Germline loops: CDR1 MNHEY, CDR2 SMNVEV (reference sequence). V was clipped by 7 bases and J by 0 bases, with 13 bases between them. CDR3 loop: CASTKWGGSYNSPLHF. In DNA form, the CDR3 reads TGTGCCAGCACCAAGTGGGGCGGCTCCTATAATTCACCCCTCCACTTT.

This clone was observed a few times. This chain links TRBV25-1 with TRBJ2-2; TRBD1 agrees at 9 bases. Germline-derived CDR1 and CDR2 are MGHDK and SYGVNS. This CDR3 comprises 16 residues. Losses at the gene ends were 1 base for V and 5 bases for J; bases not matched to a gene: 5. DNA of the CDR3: TGTGCCAGCAGTGAATGGACAGGGGAGGTGACCGGGGAGCTGTTTTTT. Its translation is CASSEWTGEVTGELFF.

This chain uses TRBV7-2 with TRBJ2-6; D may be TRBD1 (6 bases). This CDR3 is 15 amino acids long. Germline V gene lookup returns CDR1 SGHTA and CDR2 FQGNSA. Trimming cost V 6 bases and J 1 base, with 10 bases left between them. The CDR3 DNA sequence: TGTGCCAGCAGTCCCAGGGGTTCTGGGGCCAACGTCCTGACTTTC. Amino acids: CASSPRGSGANVLTF.

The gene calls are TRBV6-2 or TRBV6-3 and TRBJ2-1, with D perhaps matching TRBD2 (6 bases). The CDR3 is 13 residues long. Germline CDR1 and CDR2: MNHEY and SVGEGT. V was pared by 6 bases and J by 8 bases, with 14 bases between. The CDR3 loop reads CASSRGTAYEQFF. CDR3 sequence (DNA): TGTGCCAGCAGCCGCGGGACCGCCTATGAGCAGTTCTTC.

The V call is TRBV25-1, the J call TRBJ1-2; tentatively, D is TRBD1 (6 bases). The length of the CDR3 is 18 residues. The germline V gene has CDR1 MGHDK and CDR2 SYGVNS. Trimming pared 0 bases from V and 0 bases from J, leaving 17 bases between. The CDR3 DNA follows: TGTGCCAGCAGTGAATATGGGCAGGGGAGGGGGGCTAACTATGGCTACACCTTC. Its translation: CASSEYGQGRGANYGYTF.

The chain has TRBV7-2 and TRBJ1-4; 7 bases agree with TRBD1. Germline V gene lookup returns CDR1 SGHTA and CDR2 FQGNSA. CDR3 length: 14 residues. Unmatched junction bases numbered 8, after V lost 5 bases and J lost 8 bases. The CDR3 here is CASSPRGDREKLFF. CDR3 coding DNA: TGTGCCAGCAGCCCTAGGGGGGACAGAGAAAAACTGTTTTTT.

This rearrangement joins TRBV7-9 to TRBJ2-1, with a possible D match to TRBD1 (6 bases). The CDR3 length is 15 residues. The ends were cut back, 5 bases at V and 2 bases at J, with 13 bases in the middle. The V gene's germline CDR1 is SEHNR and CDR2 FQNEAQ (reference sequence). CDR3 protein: CASSPGQLTYNEQFF. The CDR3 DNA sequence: TGTGCCAGCAGCCCCGGACAGCTGACCTACAATGAGCAGTTCTTC.